This record looks at one TCR beta chain sequence and its context. Its target is unknown. The data originate from a study of blood T cells in healthy people across ages. Study results and caveats: CMV infection status of these donors was not known. Both naive CD4+ cell counts and diversity were greater in long-lived donors than in aged donors.

Donors were healthy Caucasian individuals from Russia aged about 6 to 90. Trimming took 6 bases from V and 3 from J, leaving 13 bases between them. Germline lookup yields CDR1 DFQATT and CDR2 SNEGSKA (reference sequence). This CDR3 has 13 residues. The second PCR ran roughly 6 to 11 cycles with a sample-barcoded 5' primer and J-beta primers. Each cDNA molecule received a tag from a template-switch adaptor that had 12 random nucleotides. TCRdb passed the 5' RACE reads through MiXCR, listing each CDR3 protein once. The sample includes about 670,000 distinct CDR3 sequences, roughly half seen only once; the top ten take about 13%.

The rearrangement uses TRBV20-1 and TRBJ2-3; D is undetermined. The clonotype originates from a woman of 80 years or more in good health. Sequenced sample: blood. The chain's CDR3 is CSARPGWTDTQYF. The CDR3 DNA reads as TGCAGTGCCAGACCCGGGTGGACAGATACGCAGTATTTT.